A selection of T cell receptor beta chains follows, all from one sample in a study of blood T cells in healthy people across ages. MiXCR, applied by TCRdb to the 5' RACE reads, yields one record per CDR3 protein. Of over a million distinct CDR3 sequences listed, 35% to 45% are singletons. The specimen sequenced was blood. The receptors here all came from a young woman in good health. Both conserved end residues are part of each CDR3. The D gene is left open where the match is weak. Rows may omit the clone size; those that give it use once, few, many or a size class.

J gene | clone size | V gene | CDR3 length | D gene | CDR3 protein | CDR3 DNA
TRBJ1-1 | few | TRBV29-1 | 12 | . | CSVEMGNTEAFF | TGCAGCGTTGAGATGGGGAACACTGAAGCTTTCTTT
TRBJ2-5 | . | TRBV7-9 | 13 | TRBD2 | CASSLSGIETQYF | TGTGCCAGCAGCCTCAGCGGGATCGAGACCCAGTACTTC
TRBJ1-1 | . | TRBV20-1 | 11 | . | CSVTAGTEAFF | TGTAGCGTCACTGCGGGGACTGAAGCTTTCTTT
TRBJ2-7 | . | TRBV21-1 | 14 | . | CASVYLAGPYEQYF | TGTGCCAGCGTTTATCTAGCGGGGCCCTACGAGCAGTACTTC
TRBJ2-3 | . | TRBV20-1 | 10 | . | CSAARDTQYF | TGCAGTGCCGCGAGAGATACGCAGTATTTT
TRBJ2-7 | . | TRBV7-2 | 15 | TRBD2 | CASSKSSGGGYEQYF | TGTGCCAGCAGCAAGAGTAGCGGGGGGGGCTACGAGCAGTACTTC
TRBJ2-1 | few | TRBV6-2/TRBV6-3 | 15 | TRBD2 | CASSYSGTSGAEQFF | TGTGCCAGCAGTTACTCGGGGACTAGCGGGGCTGAGCAGTTCTTC
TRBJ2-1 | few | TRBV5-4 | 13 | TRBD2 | CASSREGRQEQFF | TGTGCCAGCAGCCGGGAGGGTCGTCAGGAGCAGTTCTTC
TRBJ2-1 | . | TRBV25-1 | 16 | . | CASSDEIRGPYNEQFF | TGTGCCAGCAGTGACGAGATCCGGGGACCCTACAATGAGCAGTTCTTC
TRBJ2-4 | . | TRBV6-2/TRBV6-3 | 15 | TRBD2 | CASSYRGLDLNIQYF | TGTGCCAGCAGTTACAGGGGACTAGATCTGAACATTCAGTACTTC
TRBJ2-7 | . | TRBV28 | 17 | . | CASSLNRLRDHSYEQYF | TGTGCCAGCAGTTTAAACAGGCTCAGGGACCACTCCTACGAGCAGTACTTC
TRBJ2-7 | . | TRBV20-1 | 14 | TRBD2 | CSAAGTSGNYEQYF | TGCAGTGCCGCCGGGACTAGCGGGAATTACGAGCAGTACTTC
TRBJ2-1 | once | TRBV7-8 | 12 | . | CASSLGVAGPFF | TGTGCCAGCAGCTTAGGGGTGGCAGGGCCGTTCTTC
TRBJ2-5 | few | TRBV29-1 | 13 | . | CSVLQRYQETRYF | TGCAGCGTTCTACAGCGCTACCAAGAGACCCGGTACTTC
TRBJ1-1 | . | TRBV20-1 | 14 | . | CSAITGQFLSEAFF | TGCAGTGCAATTACCGGACAGTTCCTGAGTGAAGCTTTCTTT
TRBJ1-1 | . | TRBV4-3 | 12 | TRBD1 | CASSSDRAEAFF | TGCGCCAGCAGCTCGGACAGGGCCGAAGCTTTCTTT
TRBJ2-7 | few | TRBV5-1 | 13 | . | CASSLEGYDEQYF | TGCGCCAGCAGCTTGGAGGGATATGACGAGCAGTACTTC
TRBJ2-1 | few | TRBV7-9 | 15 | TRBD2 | CASSLRGGVRDEQFF | TGTGCCAGCAGCTTACGCGGGGGGGTGAGAGATGAGCAGTTCTTC
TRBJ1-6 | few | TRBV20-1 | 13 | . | CSARWALNSPLHF | TGCAGTGCTAGATGGGCGCTAAATTCACCCCTCCACTTT
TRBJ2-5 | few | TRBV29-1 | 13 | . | CSVNTGGVGEQYF | TGCAGCGTCAACACAGGGGGGGTTGGGGAGCAGTACTTC
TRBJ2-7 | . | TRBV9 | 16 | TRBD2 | CASSVGGGSSYNEQYF | TGTGCCAGCAGCGTAGGAGGCGGGAGCTCCTACAATGAGCAGTACTTC
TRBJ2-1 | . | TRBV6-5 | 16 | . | CASSYLASASYNEQFF | TGTGCCAGCAGTTACCTGGCTAGCGCGAGTTACAATGAGCAGTTCTTC
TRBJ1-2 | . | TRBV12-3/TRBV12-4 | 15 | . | CASRPSGALNYGYTF | TGTGCCAGCAGGCCCTCAGGAGCGTTAAACTATGGCTACACCTTC
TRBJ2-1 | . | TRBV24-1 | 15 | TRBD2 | CATSDSWLAGDEQFF | TGTGCCACCAGTGATTCCTGGCTAGCGGGGGATGAGCAGTTCTTC
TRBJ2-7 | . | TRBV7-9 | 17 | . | CASSLRRAASRLDEQYF | TGTGCCAGCAGCTTAAGACGAGCGGCTTCCAGGCTCGATGAGCAGTACTTC
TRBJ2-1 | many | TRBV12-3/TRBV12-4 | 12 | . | CASKQGLPEQFF | TGTGCCAGCAAACAGGGACTTCCTGAGCAGTTCTTC
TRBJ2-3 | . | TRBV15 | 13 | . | CATSRGFADTQYF | TGTGCCACCAGCCGAGGATTCGCAGATACGCAGTATTTT
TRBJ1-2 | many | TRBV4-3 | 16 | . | CASSQDMTGGNYGYTF | TGCGCCAGCAGCCAAGACATGACGGGAGGGAACTATGGCTACACCTTC
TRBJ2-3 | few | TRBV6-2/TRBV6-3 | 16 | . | CASSRGPAWGTDTQYF | TGTGCCAGCAGTAGGGGTCCAGCATGGGGCACAGATACGCAGTATTTT
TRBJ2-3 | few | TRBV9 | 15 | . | CASTPARYSTDTQYF | TGTGCCAGCACCCCGGCGCGGTATAGCACAGATACGCAGTATTTT
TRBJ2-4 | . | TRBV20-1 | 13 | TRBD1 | CSATGQGMDIQYF | TGCAGTGCTACGGGACAGGGCATGGACATTCAGTACTTC
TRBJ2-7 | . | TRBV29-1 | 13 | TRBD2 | CSVRTSAYNEQYF | TGCAGCGTCAGGACTAGCGCCTACAATGAGCAGTACTTC
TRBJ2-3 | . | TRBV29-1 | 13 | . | CSVSEALGDTQYF | TGCAGCGTTTCGGAAGCCCTTGGGGATACGCAGTATTTT